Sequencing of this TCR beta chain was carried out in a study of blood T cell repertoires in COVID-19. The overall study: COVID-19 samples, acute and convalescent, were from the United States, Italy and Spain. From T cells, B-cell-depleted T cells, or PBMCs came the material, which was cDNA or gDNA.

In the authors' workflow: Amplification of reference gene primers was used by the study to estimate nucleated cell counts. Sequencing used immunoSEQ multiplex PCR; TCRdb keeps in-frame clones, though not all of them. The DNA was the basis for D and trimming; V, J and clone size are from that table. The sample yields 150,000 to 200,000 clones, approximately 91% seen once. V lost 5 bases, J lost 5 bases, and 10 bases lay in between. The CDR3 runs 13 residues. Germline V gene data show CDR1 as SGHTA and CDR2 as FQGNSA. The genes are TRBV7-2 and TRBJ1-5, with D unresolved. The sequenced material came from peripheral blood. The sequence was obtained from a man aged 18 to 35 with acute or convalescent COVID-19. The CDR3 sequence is CASSLSGYQPQHF. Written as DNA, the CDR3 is TGTGCCAGCAGCCTCTCAGGATATCAGCCCCAGCATTTT.